This TCR beta chain was profiled in a study of blood T cell repertoires in COVID-19. This clone was observed once. Cohorts were determined from participant-reported clinical history. The CDR3 runs to 17 residues. The ends lost 1 base at V and 7 bases at J; junction bases unmatched: 10. CDR1 is LNHNV, CDR2 YYDKDF, per germline (reference sequence). Method: immunoSEQ multiplex PCR; TCRdb's copy keeps in-frame clones and lacks some. Seen here are about 250,000 clones, approximately 92% observed once, and the top ten hold less than 2.5%. The J gene is TRBJ2-1, the V gene TRBV15, with 10 bases aligning to TRBD2. Sample: PBMCs or T cells enriched from blood (not recorded which). The TCR comes from a woman between 18 and 29 years old who had recovered from COVID-19. The CDR3 DNA sequence: TGTGCCACCAGCAGAGGGTCCTTAGCGGGGGGCGAGAATGAGCAGTTCTTC. It codes for CATSRGSLAGGENEQFF.